Each of the 18 T cell receptor beta chains below was sequenced from the same sample in a study of T-cell memory formation after mild COVID-19. TCRdb reanalysed the 5' RACE reads using MiXCR and keeps one entry per CDR3 protein. The data show about 360,000 distinct CDR3 sequences, under 15% seen once. The specimen sequenced was PBMCs or a T cell subset sorted from them (not recorded which). These receptors all come from a man younger than 35 who had mild COVID-19 (a few samples of this study predate the infection). Cell type and time point are not known.

This clonotype has just a few counts. In DNA form, the CDR3 reads TGTGCCAGCAGCTGGGCCCTAGCGGGGGCAGACCAAGAGACCCAGTACTTC. It is translated as CASSWALAGADQETQYF. This rearrangement joins TRBV7-2 to TRBJ2-5; 10 bases are shared with TRBD2. V lost 4 bases and J lost 0; bases outside the gene matches: 8. Germline CDR1 is SGHTA and CDR2 is FQGNSA. CDR3 length: 17 residues.

This clonotype was counted between two and nine times. The chain carries TRBV28 and TRBJ1-1; D remains unclear. The ends were cut back, 6 bases at V and 0 bases at J, with 17 bases in the middle. This CDR3 has 16 residues. Per the germline V gene, CDR1 is MDHEN and CDR2 is SYDVKM. CDR3 sequence reads: CASRHSPRRMNTEAFF. The CDR3 region has the DNA TGTGCCAGCAGGCACAGCCCGCGGCGGATGAACACTGAAGCTTTCTTT.

This clonotype showed up just once. This chain uses TRBV10-3 with TRBJ2-7, with D possibly TRBD2 on 5 matching bases. The germline CDR1 and CDR2 sequences are ENHRY and SYGVKD. The CDR3 covers 12 residues. The germline V and J ends were trimmed by 10 bases and 1 base, with 11 bases remaining between them. This CDR3 is CATGGLSYEQYV. CDR3 bases: TGTGCCACCGGAGGATTATCCTACGAGCAGTACGTC.

This chain connects TRBV6-1 to TRBJ1-1; D gene ambiguous. The CDR3 loop spans 12 amino acids. CDR1 is MNHNS and CDR2 is SASEGT in the germline V gene. Trimming pared 1 base from V and 8 bases from J, leaving 8 bases between. This CDR3 reads CASSEVDEEAFF. CDR3 bases: TGTGCCAGCAGTGAAGTCGACGAGGAAGCTTTCTTT.

This clonotype appeared a few times. V usage is TRBV4-1 and J usage is TRBJ2-3; 8 bases agree with TRBD1. The trim removed 0 bases at V and 3 bases at J, leaving 5 bases unmatched. The CDR3 covers 16 residues. Looked up from germline, CDR1 is MGHRA and CDR2 is YSYEKL. The chain's CDR3 is CASSQDRGRWTDTQYF. Here the CDR3 DNA reads TGCGCCAGCAGCCAAGACAGGGGGCGGTGGACAGATACGCAGTATTTT.

This chain uses TRBV10-3 with TRBJ1-2, with D tentatively TRBD1 (5 bases). V lost 2 bases, J lost 3 bases, and 7 bases lay in between. This CDR3 has 13 amino acids. Germline V gene data show CDR1 as ENHRY and CDR2 as SYGVKD. CDR3 bases: TGTGCCATCAGTGAGGGACAAGACTATGGCTACACCTTC. Its translation: CAISEGQDYGYTF.

V usage is TRBV12-3 or TRBV12-4 and J usage is TRBJ1-5; TRBD1 matches at 8 bases. The CDR3 covers 17 residues. V dropped 2 bases and J dropped 2; count of bases not matched to a gene: 8. The CDR3 reads CASSLRQGALRNQPQHF. DNA for the CDR3: TGTGCCAGCAGTTTAAGGCAGGGGGCCCTTCGCAATCAGCCCCAGCATTTT.

The table lists this clonotype with a few counts. It is unclear where the CDR3 begins or ends on the DNA, so no DNA is shown, and the CDR3 is as TCRdb lists it. J is TRBJ2-2 and V is TRBV7-8. The CDR3 extends over 12 residues, inclusive of both ends. Germline CDR1 and CDR2: SGHVS and FQNEAQ. This CDR3 reads CASSFGNGELFF.

This clonotype was observed a handful of times. The genes are TRBV10-3 and TRBJ1-1; 9 bases are shared with TRBD1. V lost 3 bases, J lost 4 bases, and 6 bases stayed unmatched. The CDR3 is made up of 15 amino acids. CDR1 and CDR2 (germline): ENHRY, SYGVKD. The chain's CDR3 is CAISEPNRGPTEAFF. CDR3 sequence (DNA): TGTGCCATCAGTGAACCTAACAGGGGGCCCACTGAAGCTTTCTTT.

This rearrangement joins TRBV12-3 or TRBV12-4 to TRBJ2-7; D is unclear. There are 16 residues in the CDR3. V was trimmed by 0 bases and J by 2 bases, leaving 14 bases between them. The CDR3 nucleotides read TGTGCCAGCAGTTTAGCGCTGGGCACTCCAACCTACGAGCAGTACTTC. This sequence encodes CASSLALGTPTYEQYF.

This clonotype showed up just a few times. The chain carries TRBV5-1 and TRBJ2-2; no reliable D call. V was trimmed by 5 bases and J by 0 bases, leaving 8 bases between them. The CDR3 sequence is 14 residues long. CDR1 and CDR2 (germline): SGHRS, YFSETQ. Here the CDR3 DNA reads TGCGCCAGCAGAAGGGCATCGAACACCGGGGAGCTGTTTTTT. Translated, it gives CASRRASNTGELFF.

This clonotype has at least ten counts. The chain combines TRBV7-2 with TRBJ2-1; D assignment may be TRBD1 or TRBD2 (5 bases each). V was clipped by 1 base and J by 7 bases, with 14 bases between them. CDR1 and CDR2 from the germline V gene are SGHTA and FQGNSA. This CDR3 is 15 amino acids long. The CDR3, as DNA: TGTGCCAGCAGCTTAGGGGGACGGGGTATGAATGAGCAGTTCTTC. This codes for CASSLGGRGMNEQFF.

This chain connects TRBV12-3 or TRBV12-4 to TRBJ2-3; 7 bases match TRBD2. Trimming removed 5 bases from V and 6 bases from J; junction bases left unmatched: 8. The CDR3 consists of 14 residues. CDR3 in amino acids: CASSDERGRDTQYF. The CDR3 nucleotides are TGTGCCAGCAGTGATGAGCGGGGAAGGGATACGCAGTATTTT.

CDR3 nucleotide sequence: TGTGCCAGCAGCCAATCCTTCGGCGACAGGATTCACAGGCAGTACTTC. It encodes CASSQSFGDRIHRQYF. The chain joins TRBV14 to TRBJ2-7; a weak D match, TRBD1 (6 bases). The CDR3 runs 16 residues. CDR1 and CDR2 from the germline V gene are SGHDN and FVKESK. V dropped 2 bases and J dropped 9 bases, with 23 bases sitting between them.

The gene calls are TRBV7-9 and TRBJ2-3; 8 bases fit TRBD2. The CDR3 totals 14 residues. Trimming cost V 1 base and J 4 bases; bases outside gene matches: 1. Germline CDR1 reads SEHNR; CDR2 reads FQNEAQ (reference sequence). CDR3 sequence (DNA): TGTGCCAGCAGCTTAGTGCGGGGGGCAGATACGCAGTATTTT. It yields the protein CASSLVRGADTQYF.

The table lists this clonotype with a few counts. The rearrangement links TRBV19 to TRBJ2-1, with D possibly being TRBD2 (5 bases). The V end lost 7 bases, the J end lost 0 bases, and 13 bases lay between the germline ends. CDR1 LNHDA and CDR2 SQIVND come from the germline V gene (reference sequence). The CDR3 has 15 residues. This CDR3 reads CASTAGGSSYNEQFF. CDR3 nucleotides: TGTGCCAGTACCGCGGGTGGTTCCTCCTACAATGAGCAGTTCTTC.

This clonotype came up a few times. V usage is TRBV20-1 and J usage is TRBJ1-5; D remains unclear. Trimming shortened V by 2 bases and J by 4 bases, and 12 bases separated the two germline ends. This CDR3 has 14 amino acids. The germline V gene has CDR1 DFQATT and CDR2 SNEGSKA (reference sequence). The CDR3 region is CSARNLPANQPQHF. CDR3 sequence (DNA): TGCAGTGCTAGAAACCTCCCAGCGAATCAGCCCCAGCATTTT.

This clonotype was seen only a few times. This chain uses TRBV5-1 with TRBJ2-2; D possibly matches TRBD1 or TRBD2 (5 bases each). Germline V lookup: CDR1 SGHRS, CDR2 YFSETQ. V was shortened by 4 bases and J by 4 bases, with 14 bases between the two germline ends. The CDR3 covers 15 residues. CDR3 bases: TGCGCCAGCAGCCCGGGGACGGCTAGCACCGGGGAGCTGTTTTTT. Its translation: CASSPGTASTGELFF. The whole variable domain, remainder taken from reference TRBV5-1 and TRBJ2-2, is KAGVTQTPRYLIKTRGQQVTLSCSPISGHRSVSWYQQTPGQGLQFLFEYFSETQRNKGNFPGRFSGRQFSNSRSEMNVSTLELGDSALYLCASSPGTASTGELFFGEGSRLTVL.